This paragraph reports one TCR beta chain. Its antigen is unknown. Per-base qualities were not stored, and no clone one base away is much larger. Preparation of the library involved the immunoSEQ multiplex PCR assay. The multiplex PCR relied on a mix of 60 forward primers for TCR Vbeta segments and 13 reverse primers for TCR Jbeta segments. Amplification of the CDR3 region of rearranged TCR beta genes was performed with a multiplex PCR assay on genomic DNA. The amplified TCR beta libraries were sequenced on the Illumina HiSeq System as 87-base-pair reads. For the original study's pipeline: In a later analysis, some 80 million unique TCR beta chains were counted across the 650 to 700 repertoires, and around 11 million of these chains were shared by at least two donors. To remove PCR and sequencing errors, raw reads were error-corrected and collapsed into unique sequences using a nearest-neighbor algorithm that merged closely related sequences. To assign V, D and J gene segments, CDR3 sequences were aligned to IMGT reference sequences. For a sequence to be retained, at least a six-nucleotide match to both a V gene segment and a J gene segment was required. Rearrangements were called productive when the CDR3 lacked stop codons and stayed in frame with V and J; all others were non-productive. Following IMGT convention, CDR3 was defined as the stretch from the second conserved V-encoded cysteine to the conserved J-encoded phenylalanine. The earlier analysis of about 500 of the donors excluded sequences that lacked an unambiguous match to a single V gene segment. An earlier analysis of several hundred of the donors classified V segments as functional when productive rearrangements were above 56.7% and as segregating when the standard deviation between donors was above 5%. A statistical classification framework was built for diagnosing cytomegalovirus status from the catalog of TCR beta chain sequences. A later analysis assigned V and J genes by comparing TCR nucleotide sequences with IMGT/GENE-DB human TR gene sequences. A later analysis assigned CDR3 sequences and most-parsimonious VDJ recombination scenarios with the TCRdist pipeline. In a later analysis, each TCR beta chain was defined by its CDR3 amino acid sequence together with its V-gene family, and reads without a unique V-gene family were excluded. To address suspected cross-contamination and a sequencing artifact, a later analysis removed under 600 highly shared, low-generation-probability nucleotide sequences. For each public chain, a later analysis derived a clonal expansion index from normalized ranks of inferred template counts within each repertoire. Generation probabilities in a later analysis came from a VDJ recombination model fitted to out-of-frame rearrangements, and those results were checked against IGoR. A later analysis scored TCR-TCR, TCR-HLA and TCR-CMV co-occurrence with hypergeometric tests, applying a repertoire-size bias correction to TCR pairs. In a later analysis, false discovery rates were estimated by permuting HLA or CMV assignments 20 times. A later analysis grouped co-occurring TCRs with DBSCAN, adding TCRdist sequence similarity when clustering within HLA-allele-positive subsets. For co-occurrence clustering, repertoires with fewer than 30,000 or more than 120,000 public chains were excluded, along with roughly 5 repertoires with anomalous nucleotide sharing. TCRdb carries this immuneACCESS record with in-frame sequences only. Its versions omit some clonotypes, under half of them owing to an unresolved V gene in the studies checked, with the rest unexplained. The D gene and trimming were derived from the DNA, and the V and J assignments and clone size from that table. This sample holds about 38,000 clones; approximately 90% were observed only once. The biggest ten clones account for about an eighth of the sample.

This entry belongs to a study of cytomegalovirus exposure and HLA in healthy donors (dated by TCRdb to the late 2010s). General notes on the study: An earlier analysis of approximately 640 of the donors reported roughly 300 Gb of sequence data and 100 million to 130 million unique TCR beta sequences from some 180 million T cells. In a later analysis, previously published TCR beta repertoires from 666 donors were re-analyzed and high-resolution HLA genotyping was added so that TCR occurrence patterns could be studied. The study profiled the T cell repertoires of 500 to 800 subjects by immunosequencing and related them to cytomegalovirus serostatus. A handful of DR-DQ haplotypes were handled as single units for association and clustering because linkage in the cohort was strong. In the later analysis, no new phenotypic data were used to find candidate immune exposures; instead, reliance was placed on TCR beta sequences and their occurrence across donors. Besides the first cohort of approximately 710 subjects, a separate validation cohort made up of 90 to 150 different subjects was used. The number of donors typed differed by locus, with 629-630 for A, B, C, DRB1 and DQB1, about 500 for DQA1, 600 to 610 for DPA1, and around 450 for DPB1. Among the approximately 420 genotyped donors, about 85% belonged to the genetic ancestry cluster associated with self-reported Caucasian donors. Among several hundred genotyped donors of the cohort, an average of approximately 200,000 unique TCR beta nucleotide sequences was sequenced per donor, of which about 18% were non-productive. An early release that covered about 600 HLA-typed donors contained around 330 gigabases of sequencing data and roughly 84 million unique TCR sequences. Donor age, sex, ethnicity and CMV serostatus were compiled alongside the repertoire data. The aim of the study was to test whether cataloging public T cell receptors could identify signatures of past pathogen exposure. Class I and class II HLA loci were covered by the typing at four-digit resolution. Every discovery cohort repertoire had been produced on one sequencing platform. An earlier analysis of 587 of the donors used high-throughput TCR beta sequencing to judge whether each TCR beta V gene segment behaved as functional or pseudogenic. To predict cytomegalovirus infection status, the study brought together high-throughput TCR immunosequencing, statistical association of individual TCRs with disease status, and machine learning. In a later genetic analysis, genome-wide SNP genotypes for about three fifths of the roughly 670 donors were used, and that subset was treated as a discovery cohort. What the work shows at the level of the full study, not this receptor alone: Correlated functional status among segregating V segments might reflect linkage disequilibrium, but an unknown experimental factor could not be ruled out. For the cohort, immune exposure information was limited to CMV serostatus. Compared with equally common non-associated chains, HLA-associated TCR beta chains in a later analysis were more clonally expanded and had lower generation probabilities. In an earlier analysis of some 540 of the donors, most TCR beta V segments appeared in productive rearrangements about 87% or about 30% of the time, broadly matching IMGT annotations. Most TCR sequences were seen in very few donors, while some public TCRs were found in many individuals. In the study, some 160 TCR beta chains were listed as associated with cytomegalovirus. Fewer than 20 rarely observed V segments, including chromosome 9 orphons, were excluded from the earlier analysis of several hundred of the donors because counts were too low. A further reported finding was that TCR beta sequences accurately predicted the HLA-A and HLA-B alleles for most subjects in the first cohort. A group of highly shared sequence variants was considered likely to be a technical artifact of the sequencing pipeline. According to the authors, the approach could potentially be generalized to other disease states and immunological phenotypes. Sequencing depth was assumed to be roughly uniform across donors in the presence/absence analyses, though that assumption may not hold. Strong co-occurrence of HLA alleles, especially DR and DQ, made assigning TCR associations to individual alleles difficult. A few of the identified cytomegalovirus-associated TCR beta chains were confirmed in vitro to be specific for cytomegalovirus antigens. A later analysis reported that several top co-occurrence clusters appeared linked to parvovirus B19, influenza, CMV and Epstein-Barr virus. In a later analysis, the rate of TCR association differed among HLA loci, with DRB1 alleles having the most associated TCRs and HLA-C alleles having the fewest. A later genetic analysis associated a missense DCLRE1C variant with V-gene and J-gene trimming of TCR beta chains, and an independent cohort replicated the association. Specific HLA alleles were associated with roughly 17,000 TCR beta sequences at a false discovery rate of 0.05 in a later analysis. The classifier was reported to diagnose cytomegalovirus status with high specificity and sensitivity in both the original and validation cohorts. Because HLA typing was unavailable for some donors at each locus, only the typed subset was used in association tests. In this cohort, only TCR beta chains were sequenced, and detectable features were limited by the absence of alpha or paired-chain data. Most CMV-associated TCR beta chains appeared to be HLA-restricted in a later analysis, and the HLA associations seemed to be driven largely by CMV exposure. In a later genetic analysis, fewer N-insertions in productive TCRs were reported among donors in an Asian-associated ancestry cluster than the roughly 700-donor mean.

The cohort was made up of several hundred healthy bone marrow donors. At the time of sampling, every cohort member was nominally healthy, though immune exposures that went unrecorded were likely present. The donor was CMV seropositive and belonged to the group of 250 to 300 seropositive cohort members. Every donor gave a peripheral blood sample, and the peripheral blood mononuclear cells from that sample were used for TCR beta sequencing. Genomic DNA was extracted from the blood cell samples with the Qiagen DNeasy Blood Extraction Kit. This clonotype was sampled from a woman in her thirties or forties in good health and CMV-seropositive. Specimen: PBMCs.

CDR3 sequence: CASSQGLGNTDTQYF. The nucleotides are TGTGCCAGCAGCCAAGGACTAGGAAACACAGATACGCAGTATTTT. The chain is made from TRBV7-9 and TRBJ2-3, with 7 junctional bases fitting TRBD2. CDR1 SEHNR and CDR2 FQNEAQ are derived from the germline V gene (reference sequence). V has 5 bases trimmed and J has 2 bases trimmed; junction bases matching no gene number 7. The CDR3 goes from the cysteine to the phenylalanine over 15 residues. The DNA shown is the 45-base CDR3, in frame from base 1. The CDR3 plus the reference TRBV7-9 and TRBJ2-3 genes for the other parts give the full variable domain: DTGVSQNPRHKITKRGQNVTFRCDPISEHNRLYWYRQTLGQGPEFLTYFQNEAQLEKSRLLSDRFSAERPKGSFSTLEIQRTEQGDSAMYLCASSQGLGNTDTQYFGPGTRLTVL.